This T cell receptor beta chain emerged from a study of CD8+CD57+ T cells in acquired aplastic anemia. Across the study: Sorted cells (CD4+ and CD8+) yielded DNA amounts that averaged approximately 3.1 ug.

Using genomic DNA as the template, TCR beta VDJ and CDR3 profiling was carried out. TCRdb used MiXCR to reprocess the reads, holding one entry per CDR3 protein. The sample lists roughly 180,000 distinct CDR3 sequences; about three fifths were seen once. The trim removed 3 bases at V and 5 bases at J, leaving 8 bases unmatched. This CDR3 has 15 residues. Germline V CDR1 and CDR2: SGHRS, YFSETQ. General study points: Patients were compared with controls for CD8+ Simpson's diversity, and no significant difference emerged. Common to patients and controls were 25 to 30 CD8+ CDR3 sequences.

As to this clonotype: The antigen is not known.

This receptor was obtained from a human donor with severe aplastic anemia or a healthy control (not recorded which). Sequences were obtained from sorted CD4+, CD8+, or CD8+CD57+ T cells (not recorded which) from PBMCs. The chain couples TRBV5-1 to TRBJ2-5; 9 positions agree with TRBD2. CDR3 nucleotides: TGCGCCAGCAGCTCTACAGCGGGGGGTGGTGAGACCCAGTACTTC. Translation: CASSSTAGGGETQYF. Full variable domain (outside the CDR3, taken from reference TRBV5-1 and TRBJ2-5): KAGVTQTPRYLIKTRGQQVTLSCSPISGHRSVSWYQQTPGQGLQFLFEYFSETQRNKGNFPGRFSGRQFSNSRSEMNVSTLELGDSALYLCASSSTAGGGETQYFGPGTRLLVL.